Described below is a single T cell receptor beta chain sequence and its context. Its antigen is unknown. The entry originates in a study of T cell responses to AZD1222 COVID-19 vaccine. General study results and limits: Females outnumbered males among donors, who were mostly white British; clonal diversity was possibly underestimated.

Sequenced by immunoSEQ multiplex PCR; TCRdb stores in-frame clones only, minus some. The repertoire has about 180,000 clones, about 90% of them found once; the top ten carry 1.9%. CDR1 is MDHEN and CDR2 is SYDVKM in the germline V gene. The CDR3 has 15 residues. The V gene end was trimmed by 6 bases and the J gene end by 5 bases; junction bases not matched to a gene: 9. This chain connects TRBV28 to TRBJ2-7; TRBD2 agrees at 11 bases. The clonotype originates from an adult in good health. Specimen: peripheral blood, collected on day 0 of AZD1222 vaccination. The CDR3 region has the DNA TGTGCCAGCAGGGACATTAGCGGGAGGGCCGACGAGCAGTACTTC. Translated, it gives CASRDISGRADEQYF. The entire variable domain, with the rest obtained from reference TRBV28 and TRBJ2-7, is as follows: DVKVTQSSRYLVKRTGEKVFLECVQDMDHENMFWYRQDPGLGLRLIYFSYDVKMKEKGDIPEGYSVSREKKERFSLILESASTNQTSMYLCASRDISGRADEQYFGPGTRLTVT.